This T cell receptor (beta chain) is from a study of blood T cell repertoires in COVID-19 (dated by TCRdb to 2020 to 2022). For the wider study: The collaborator samples originated in the United States, Italy and Spain and spanned the acute and convalescent phases of COVID-19. The sample metadata nearly always contained a de-identified subject ID, COVID-19 status, age in years and sex. Deeply sampled blood TCRbeta repertoires from subjects exposed to, actively infected with, or recovered from COVID-19 were included in the dataset. The repertoires were made available in a free public database intended to serve as a resource for research on the immune response to SARS-CoV-2. The material from the prospective study consisted of cDNA or gDNA derived from T cells, B-cell-depleted T cells, or PBMCs. Samples were obtained from the ongoing ImmuneRACE study (first 160 participants) and from 1,254 subjects provided by 6 global collaborators. HLA class I and class II types, where available, came from metadata supplied by the sample provider rather than from assay-based typing. Overall results and qualifications from the work: The quantity of clinical and demographic metadata differed by source and by participant and was supplied without curation.

CDR3 length: 13 amino acids, cysteine to phenylalanine. Only CDR3 DNA remains: 39 bases, in frame from the first base. The V end loses 4 bases and the J end loses 4 bases, and a stretch of 8 bases separates them. CDR1 is given as SNHLY and CDR2 as FYNNEI, both from the germline V gene. Whole blood was collected in K2EDTA tubes by collaborating institutions according to the institutions' own protocols. For TCRbeta analysis, collaborator samples were shipped as frozen whole blood, as isolated PBMCs, or as DNA extracted from either sample type. Remarks on this clone: Its cognate antigen has yet to be identified. The input lacks base qualities; no much larger clone sits a single base away.

TCRbeta CDR3 regions were amplified from genomic DNA by means of the immunoSEQ Assay, a bias-controlled multiplex PCR. The authors' pipeline ran thus. Within the assay, amplification of reference gene primers was used to estimate how many nucleated cells each sample contained. Sequence reads were collapsed and filtered to measure the absolute abundance of every unique TCRbeta CDR3 rearrangement. For each sample, productive Simpson clonality was calculated as the square root of Simpson's diversity index over productive rearrangements. TCRdb limited this immuneACCESS table to in-frame rearrangements with V and J called. A share of clones is missing; checked studies link under half to unresolved V genes, and the rest is unexplained. The V and J calls and clone size are taken from that table; D and trimming were inferred from the DNA. Counted in this sample were roughly 69,000 clones; 70% to 90% of them appeared once. The ten largest clones capture 4.4% of the sample.

This TCR came from a man over 45 with active COVID-19. Sequenced: peripheral blood. The rearrangement combines TRBV2 with TRBJ1-5; the D gene is possibly TRBD1, with 5 bases matching. For the CDR3, the sequence is CASSGQFNQPQHF. The DNA is as follows: TGTGCCAGCAGTGGACAGTTTAATCAGCCCCAGCATTTT.